What follows are 18 T cell receptor beta chains derived from one specimen sequenced in a study of cytomegalovirus exposure and HLA in healthy donors. Primers: 60 Vbeta forward and 13 Jbeta reverse. Here immunoSEQ multiplex PCR was the method, and the copy in TCRdb shows in-frame clones only, minus some. The sample lists about 170,000 clones, roughly 79% seen once, with approximately 2.1% in the top ten. The material sequenced was PBMCs. Receptors were obtained from a woman in her thirties in good health and CMV-seropositive.

V gene TRBV18 combines with J gene TRBJ1-2; possibly TRBD1 for D (5 bases). From germline, CDR1 is KGHSH and CDR2 LQKENI. The CDR3 loop spans 12 amino acids. V was clipped by 3 bases and J by 4 bases, with 6 bases between them. The CDR3 loop reads CASSPTVYGYTF. CDR3 DNA sequence: TGTGCCAGCTCACCGACAGTCTATGGCTACACCTTC.

The V gene is TRBV12-5, the J gene TRBJ2-3; perhaps TRBD2 as D (5 bases). Germline V gene lookup returns CDR1 LGHNT and CDR2 FRNRAP. This CDR3 is built from 19 residues. Between the trimmed V and J ends, which lost 4 bases and 2 bases, there was a span of 25 bases. For the CDR3, the DNA is TGTGCTAGTGGTTCCCCCATTTTAGGGCTAGCCTACCACACAGATACGCAGTATTTT. The encoded protein is CASGSPILGLAYHTDTQYF.

The rearrangement joins TRBV7-2 to TRBJ1-4, with a tentative D call TRBD1 (6 bases). Germline loops: CDR1 SGHTA, CDR2 FQGNSA. Trimming left V 6 bases short and J 8 bases short, with 16 bases between. This CDR3 region has 14 residues. The CDR3 region has the DNA TGTGCCAGCAGTACCAGGGGCGGGGGGGAAAAACTGTTTTTT. This sequence encodes CASSTRGGGEKLFF.

The CDR3 coding sequence is TGTGCCTGGAGTCTCCCCCGGGGTTACACTGAAGCTTTCTTT. Its protein product is CAWSLPRGYTEAFF. The V gene is TRBV30, the J gene TRBJ1-1, with no clear D. V was cut by 2 bases and J by 3 bases, with 13 bases left in between. The germline V gene has CDR1 GTSNPN and CDR2 SVGIG (reference sequence). The CDR3 loop spans 14 amino acids. Full variable domain (remainder filled in from reference TRBV30 and TRBJ1-1): SQTIHQWPATLVQPVGSPLSLECTVEGTSNPNLYWYRQAAGRGLQLLFYSVGIGQISSEVPQNLSASRPQDRQFILSSKKLLLSDSGFYLCAWSLPRGYTEAFFGQGTRLTVV.

The J gene is TRBJ2-7, the V gene TRBV5-4, with TRBD2 as a possible D gene (5 bases). The germline CDR1 and CDR2 sequences are SGHNT and YYREEE (reference sequence). The CDR3 loop spans 13 amino acids. The V end lost 4 bases, the J end lost 1 base, and 9 bases lay between the germline ends. The CDR3 loop reads CASSNDYSYEQYF. The CDR3 DNA follows: TGTGCCAGCAGCAACGACTATTCCTACGAGCAGTACTTC.

The chain uses TRBV6-1 and TRBJ1-5; 8 positions match TRBD1. The CDR3 has 14 residues. Germline V lookup: CDR1 MNHNS, CDR2 SASEGT. Trimming cost V 3 bases and J 2 bases; bases outside gene matches: 0. The CDR3 sequence: CASSEDRGNQPQHF. The CDR3 bases are TGTGCCAGCAGTGAGGACAGGGGCAATCAGCCCCAGCATTTT.

V usage is TRBV7-2 and J usage is TRBJ2-3; the D is unclear. V dropped 8 bases and J dropped 5 bases, with 8 bases sitting between them. Germline-derived CDR1 and CDR2 are SGHTA and FQGNSA. CDR3 size: 11 residues. CDR3 sequence: CASASGDTQYF. The DNA of the CDR3 is TGTGCCAGCGCCTCGGGAGATACGCAGTATTTT.

The table lists this clone with a few counts. The chain uses TRBV11-2 and TRBJ2-1; TRBD2 matches 12 bases. The V gene end was trimmed by 5 bases and the J gene end by 11 bases; junction bases not matched to a gene: 7. CDR1 is SGHAT, CDR2 FQNNGV, per germline. The length of the CDR3 is 14 residues. CDR3 amino acids: CASSVRLAGVKQFF. CDR3 nucleotide sequence: TGTGCCAGCAGCGTAAGACTAGCGGGAGTAAAGCAGTTCTTC.

The V call is TRBV19, the J call TRBJ2-3, with D maybe TRBD1 (6 bases). V was shortened by 0 bases and J by 13 bases, with 14 bases between the two germline ends. This CDR3 contains 13 residues. CDR1 and CDR2 from the germline V gene are LNHDA and SQIVND (reference sequence). CDR3 sequence reads: CASSIDQGQGKYF. In DNA form, the CDR3 reads TGTGCCAGTAGTATAGATCAGGGGCAGGGGAAGTATTTT.

The rearrangement uses TRBV7-9 and TRBJ1-1; no clear D gene. V was pared by 5 bases and J by 9 bases, with 7 bases between. Germline CDR1 and CDR2: SEHNR and FQNEAQ (reference sequence). The length of the CDR3 is 10 residues. The chain's CDR3 is CASSHMQAFF. The CDR3, as DNA: TGTGCCAGCAGCCACATGCAAGCTTTCTTT.

The rearrangement uses TRBV19 and TRBJ1-1; D not resolved. V gave up 7 bases and J gave up 1 base, with 10 bases separating them. This CDR3 region has 13 residues. CDR1 and CDR2 from the germline V gene are LNHDA and SQIVND (reference sequence). The CDR3 sequence: CASITAGNTEAFF. In DNA, the CDR3 is TGTGCCAGTATTACCGCCGGGAACACTGAAGCTTTCTTT.

This chain links TRBV19 with TRBJ2-4, with 9 bases matching TRBD2. This CDR3 has 14 residues. V gave up 5 bases and J gave up 9 bases; unmatched junction bases: 8. CDR1 and CDR2 (germline): LNHDA, SQIVND (reference sequence). The CDR3 here is CASSGAGGRSIQYF. The CDR3 DNA follows: TGTGCCAGTAGTGGCGCGGGAGGGCGTAGCATTCAGTACTTC. The full variable domain, in which reference TRBV19 and TRBJ2-4 provide the parts outside the CDR3, is DGGITQSPKYLFRKEGQNVTLSCEQNLNHDAMYWYRQDPGQGLRLIYYSQIVNDFQKGDIAEGYSVSREKKESFPLTVTSAQKNPTAFYLCASSGAGGRSIQYFGAGTRLSVL.

This clone was seen just once. This rearrangement joins TRBV30 to TRBJ2-5; D perhaps matches TRBD2 (5 bases). V lost 0 bases and J 4 bases, leaving 9 bases between the germline ends. CDR1 GTSNPN and CDR2 SVGIG come from the germline V gene (reference sequence). The CDR3 sequence is 13 residues long. CDR3 coding DNA: TGTGCCTGGAGTGTTTTACTAGGAGAGACCCAGTACTTC. Protein product: CAWSVLLGETQYF.

This clone was seen more than once but under ten times. The CDR3 DNA reads TGTGCCAGCAGCTTAGACTCAGGGAAGCCGTACGAGCAGTACTTC. It specifies CASSLDSGKPYEQYF. The J gene is TRBJ2-7, the V gene TRBV11-2, with D maybe TRBD1 (5 bases). Looked up from germline, CDR1 is SGHAT and CDR2 is FQNNGV. V was clipped by 0 bases and J by 4 bases, with 13 bases between them. The CDR3 has 15 residues.

This clone was seen more than once but under ten times. The chain uses TRBV6-5 and TRBJ2-1; D might be TRBD2 (6 bases). CDR1 is MNHEY, CDR2 SVGAGI, per germline. The CDR3 has 12 amino acids. V lost 4 bases and J lost 9, with 10 bases in between. In DNA form, the CDR3 reads TGTGCCAGCAGTTCACTAGCACCTGAGCAGTTCTTC. It translates to CASSSLAPEQFF.

The gene calls are TRBV28 and TRBJ1-4; D perhaps matches TRBD1 (6 bases). Germline V lookup: CDR1 MDHEN, CDR2 SYDVKM. V lost 6 bases to trimming and J lost 1 base, with 12 bases between them. The CDR3 runs to 15 residues. This CDR3 reads CASRVQGGTNEKLFF. CDR3 sequence (DNA): TGTGCCAGCAGAGTACAGGGCGGAACTAATGAAAAACTGTTTTTT.

The chain's CDR3 is CASSLPTGLYEQYF. CDR3 bases: TGTGCCAGCAGCTTGCCCACAGGGCTATACGAGCAGTACTTC. The chain couples TRBV5-6 to TRBJ2-7; D perhaps matches TRBD1 (6 bases). Germline CDR1 reads SGHDT; CDR2 reads YYEEEE. Trimming pared 1 base from V and 4 bases from J, leaving 12 bases between. This CDR3 comprises 14 residues.

This clone was detected once. The chain couples TRBV28 to TRBJ1-1; TRBD1 aligns across 7 bases. V shed 2 bases, J shed 7 bases, and the junction held 4 bases outside the gene matches. The germline V gene has CDR1 MDHEN and CDR2 SYDVKM. CDR3 length equals 13 residues. CDR3 DNA: TGTGCCAGCAGTTTACGGGGACAGCTTGAAGCTTTCTTT. It yields the protein CASSLRGQLEAFF.